This is a list of T cell receptor beta chains from one sample in a study of cytomegalovirus exposure and HLA in healthy donors. The data were produced by immunoSEQ multiplex PCR, yet TCRdb's version contains in-frame clones alone and is incomplete. Here the sample spans around 140,000 clones, about four fifths being singletons. What was sequenced was PBMCs. These receptors were obtained from a middle-aged man in good health and CMV-seronegative. The CDR3 runs from the conserved cysteine through the conserved F or W. The D gene is left open where the match is weak. Size is omitted from some rows. Given values are once, few, many or a class for expanded clones.

>TRBV27|.|.|TRBJ2-1
TGTGCCAGTACTAAGCGCAGCTCCTACAATGAGCAGTTCTTC
CASTKRSSYNEQFF
>TRBV21-1|.|.|TRBJ1-6
TGTGCCAGCAGCAAAGACAGGGTATCACCCCTCCACTTT
CASSKDRVSPLHF
>TRBV5-1|.|once|TRBJ2-3
TGCGCCAGCAGCTTGTGGACAGACTACACAGATACGCAGTATTTT
CASSLWTDYTDTQYF
>TRBV19|TRBD1|.|TRBJ2-7
TGTGCCAGTAGTTTCAGGACAGGGCTCGAGCAGTACTTC
CASSFRTGLEQYF
>TRBV21-1|.|.|TRBJ1-3
TGTGCCAGCAGCAAAGAAGACAGGGGCGTCGGAAACACCATATATTTT
CASSKEDRGVGNTIYF
>TRBV25-1|.|.|TRBJ2-3
TGTGCCACCGGAGGGCGGGCGACAGATACGCAGTATTTT
CATGGRATDTQYF
>TRBV29-1|.|few|TRBJ1-3
TGCAGCGTAGCCGACAGGATTGGGGGGGAAAACACCATATATTTT
CSVADRIGGENTIYF
>TRBV11-3|.|few|TRBJ1-2
TGTGCCAGCCCAGGGTTTAGGACAAACTATGGCTACACCTTC
CASPGFRTNYGYTF
>TRBV5-1|TRBD1|.|TRBJ2-2
TGCGCCAGCAGCACCAGGGGGCCGGACACCGGGGAGCTGTTTTTT
CASSTRGPDTGELFF
>TRBV7-2|.|.|TRBJ1-5
TGTGCCAGCAGCTTAGGGGCTAGCAATCAGCCCCAGCATTTT
CASSLGASNQPQHF
>TRBV5-1|TRBD2|.|TRBJ2-7
TGCGCCAGCAGGGTGTGGGGGGGGAGCGACGAGCAGTACTTC
CASRVWGGSDEQYF
>TRBV19|.|.|TRBJ1-5
TGTGCCAGTAGTATGCCAGTTAGCAATCAGCCCCAGCATTTT
CASSMPVSNQPQHF
>TRBV5-5|.|few|TRBJ1-1
TGTGCCAGCAGCGACAATCCCGGGAACACTGAAGCTTTCTTT
CASSDNPGNTEAFF
>TRBV10-2|TRBD1|.|TRBJ2-7
TGCGCCAGCAGCGGGGCGACAGGGGGCTTTTACGAGCAGTACTTC
CASSGATGGFYEQYF
>TRBV7-2|.|.|TRBJ1-4
TGTGCCAGCAGCTCCAACTTACGGGGGACTAATGAAAAACTGTTTTTT
CASSSNLRGTNEKLFF
>TRBV7-8|.|.|TRBJ2-7
TGTGCCAGCAGCTTAGCGCAGGGGATCGACGAGCAGTACTTC
CASSLAQGIDEQYF
>TRBV18|.|.|TRBJ1-2
TGTGCCAGCTCACCCCGGACAGTAAATTATGGCTACACCTTC
CASSPRTVNYGYTF
>TRBV12-2|.|.|TRBJ2-2
TGTGCAAGTCGCTCCCAAGATCGGGGGGAGCTGTTTTTT
CASRSQDRGELFF
>TRBV28|.|.|TRBJ2-5
TGTGCCAGCATTAGCGGTCGCTTGGGTGAGACCCAGTACTTC
CASISGRLGETQYF
>TRBV18|.|.|TRBJ2-7
TGTGCCAGCTCCCCTGGGCAGTTCGAGCAGTACTTC
CASSPGQFEQYF
>TRBV6-4|TRBD1|.|TRBJ2-6
TGTGCCAGCAGACCGAACAGGGGAGTAGGTGGGGCCAACGTCCTGACTTTC
CASRPNRGVGGANVLTF
>TRBV6-1|.|.|TRBJ2-1
TGTGCCAGCAGACCGGACTGGGCGGGGGCCGAGCAGTTCTTC
CASRPDWAGAEQFF
>TRBV5-4|TRBD1|.|TRBJ1-2
TGTGCCAGCAGCAACCTCGGCCCGACAGGGGATGGCTACACCTTC
CASSNLGPTGDGYTF
>TRBV28|.|.|TRBJ2-3
TGTGCCAGCAGTTTAACTGCACCTAGCACAGATACGCAGTATTTT
CASSLTAPSTDTQYF
>TRBV7-9|.|once|TRBJ1-1
TGTGCCAGCAGCTTATTGAGCACTGAAGCTTTCTTT
CASSLLSTEAFF
>TRBV7-2|TRBD2|.|TRBJ2-1
TGTGCCAGCAGCTTAGAACTAGCGGGGAGTGTCTCCTACAATGAGCAGTTCTTC
CASSLELAGSVSYNEQFF
>TRBV27|.|.|TRBJ2-1
TGTGCCAGCTCAAGGGGGAGCAGCTCCTACAATGAGCAGTTCTTC
CASSRGSSSYNEQFF
>TRBV19|TRBD1|.|TRBJ2-7
TGTGCCAGTAGTACTACCGGGACAGGGGTCTACGAGCAGTACTTC
CASSTTGTGVYEQYF
>TRBV5-1|.|.|TRBJ2-7
TGCGCCAGCAGCTTACAGTCCTCCTACGAGCAGTACTTC
CASSLQSSYEQYF
>TRBV7-9|.|.|TRBJ2-1
TGTGCCAGCACCCCCGGGGGTGAGCAGTTCTTC
CASTPGGEQFF
>TRBV10-3|.|.|TRBJ2-7
TGTGCCATCAGAGTACAGGGAAGGGGCTACGAGCAGTACTTC
CAIRVQGRGYEQYF
>TRBV6-6|.|few|TRBJ1-4
TGTGCCAGCATTCAGGAGGGGGGGAATGAAAAACTGTTTTTT
CASIQEGGNEKLFF
>TRBV5-1|TRBD1|.|TRBJ2-3
TGCGCCAGCAGCTTGAAGGGGGCTATCAACACAGATACGCAGTATTTT
CASSLKGAINTDTQYF
>TRBV11-3|.|.|TRBJ1-1
TGTGCCAGCAGCTTATACAGATACACTGAAGCTTTCTTT
CASSLYRYTEAFF
>TRBV7-2|TRBD1|.|TRBJ2-5
TGTGCCAGCAGCCGACAGGGGTACCAAGAGACCCAGTACTTC
CASSRQGYQETQYF
>TRBV27|.|.|TRBJ2-2
TGTGCCAGCAGAGAAAGTAGCAGATTAAACACCGGGGAGCTGTTTTTT
CASRESSRLNTGELFF
>TRBV7-2|.|.|TRBJ1-1
TGTGCCAGCAGCTTAGACGTCAGGAACACTGAAGCTTTCTTT
CASSLDVRNTEAFF
>TRBV5-1|TRBD2|.|TRBJ2-3
TGCGCCAGCAGCTTTGGGGCTAGCGGGATTCGGGGCACAGATACGCAGTATTTT
CASSFGASGIRGTDTQYF
>TRBV5-1|TRBD2|.|TRBJ2-3
TGCGCCAGCAGCTTGGAAGCGGGGGTTACAGATACGCAGTATTTT
CASSLEAGVTDTQYF
>TRBV28|TRBD1|.|TRBJ2-5
TGTGCCAGCGGAAAACAGGGGTTACAGACCCAGTACTTC
CASGKQGLQTQYF
>TRBV9|TRBD2|.|TRBJ2-2
TGTGCCAGCAGCGTAGGGCTAGCGGGGAACACCGGGGAGCTGTTTTTT
CASSVGLAGNTGELFF
>TRBV12-5|TRBD2|.|TRBJ2-5
TGTGCTAGTGGTTTGTCCGGGCTAGCGGGAATGTACCAAGAGACCCAGTACTTC
CASGLSGLAGMYQETQYF
>TRBV5-4|.|.|TRBJ2-1
TGTGCCAGCAGTCTAGGTTTGTTCAGCTCCTACAATGAGCAGTTCTTC
CASSLGLFSSYNEQFF
>TRBV27|.|once|TRBJ1-6
TGTGCCAGCAGTTTAAGCAGGGATTGGAGCTCCTATAATTCACCCCTCCACTTT
CASSLSRDWSSYNSPLHF